The rows below give T cell receptor beta chains drawn from one sample of a study of T cells expressing NK-cell markers. TCRdb re-called the 5' RACE reads and gives one entry per CDR3 protein, without DNA. Its listing shows about 460,000 distinct CDR3 sequences. Sequencing was carried out using blood T cells: a sorted CD56 or NKG2C T cell subset, CD4+ or CD8+ T cells, or bulk PBMC T cells (not recorded which). These receptors all stem from a woman aged 50 to 60 in good health. Each CDR3 is given with its conserved first and last residue.

v_call	j_call	cdr3_aa
TRBV7-7	TRBJ2-3	CASTRGTSHTDTQYF
TRBV3-1	TRBJ2-1	CASSPPGHEQFF
TRBV6-6	TRBJ2-3	CASSVGQGVITDTQYF
TRBV5-1	TRBJ2-7	CASREGTGTYEQYF
TRBV3-1	TRBJ2-4	CASSPNRRAKNIQYF
TRBV19	TRBJ1-2	CASMAPNPNYGYTF
TRBV11-3	TRBJ2-1	CASSHPRQGTNEQFF
TRBV12-3/TRBV12-4	TRBJ2-2	CASSSSLAGIGGELFF
TRBV12-3/TRBV12-4	TRBJ1-2	CASSEKPSYGYTF
TRBV20-1	TRBJ2-4	CSAWIVAKNIQYF
TRBV20-1	TRBJ2-3	CSARDVRVQYF
TRBV5-1	TRBJ2-1	CASSQGGRVAGGNEQFF
TRBV12-3/TRBV12-4	TRBJ2-1	CASSLRFLGYEQFF
TRBV29-1	TRBJ2-1	CSVEKTRPEQFF
TRBV12-3/TRBV12-4	TRBJ2-5	CASRRSWEETQYF
TRBV27	TRBJ2-5	CASSFGRDRRETQYF
TRBV5-1	TRBJ2-3	CASSSGDGKTQYF
TRBV5-5	TRBJ1-5	CASSRRDRGDQPQHF
TRBV5-1	TRBJ2-3	CASSALGATDTQYF
TRBV4-2	TRBJ2-1	CASGRQGLYNEQFF
TRBV5-1	TRBJ1-1	CASSLNTVGNTEAFF
TRBV11-3	TRBJ1-5	CASSLGGAQPQHF
TRBV12-5	TRBJ2-1	CASGWRTGGASSEQFF
TRBV29-1	TRBJ2-1	CSVEAPRGAEQFF
TRBV5-1	TRBJ2-3	CASSGQGGLDTQYF
TRBV6-6	TRBJ1-2	CASNFEGGDGYTF
TRBV20-1	TRBJ1-3	CSAVSGNTIYF
TRBV14	TRBJ2-4	CASSQGAILAKNIQYF
TRBV5-1	TRBJ2-7	CASSLELANEQYF
TRBV12-3/TRBV12-4	TRBJ1-5	CASSPMYSNQPQHF
TRBV5-5	TRBJ2-7	CASSSHAGTGPYEQYF
TRBV27	TRBJ2-3	CASSLKQVAREDTQYF
TRBV12-3/TRBV12-4	TRBJ1-5	CASRVGTGISQPQHF
TRBV4-2	TRBJ2-1	CASSREASGHNEQFF
TRBV20-1	TRBJ2-3	CSANLLIRSGSSDTQYF
TRBV14	TRBJ2-1	CASSQRPHPGSEQFF
TRBV11-3	TRBJ2-1	CASSSLSASQSLVF
TRBV11-3	TRBJ2-5	CASSLDGPGKTQYF
TRBV5-1	TRBJ2-7	CASSLAGKTTYEQYF
TRBV3-1	TRBJ1-1	CASSQEGGITEAFF
TRBV19	TRBJ2-1	CASSLLSGGGAANEQFF
TRBV10-3	TRBJ1-5	CAISEDLGQGGEMGQPQHF
TRBV11-2	TRBJ2-1	CASSFGQGGSYNEQFF
TRBV7-9	TRBJ2-4	CASSLRDRQNIQYF
TRBV5-1	TRBJ2-1	CASSPGTSRDDEQFF